Below, 9 T cell receptor beta chains from the same sample are listed, as sequenced in a study of CD8 T cells in ankylosing spondylitis. General study findings and limits: Characteristic of ankylosing spondylitis blood, it appeared, was a TCR beta motif comprising several highly homologous variants.

Antigens for these TCRs are unknown. One entry per CDR3 protein, called by TCRdb with MiXCR from the 5' RACE reads. In the table there are 250,000 to 350,000 distinct CDR3 sequences, under 8.5% of which are singletons. What was sequenced was blood, either unsorted or a sorted T cell fraction (not recorded which). The receptors stem from a male donor with ankylosing spondylitis.

This clonotype was seen at least ten times. This chain connects TRBV14 to TRBJ2-1; TRBD2 matches at 13 bases. The CDR3 consists of 15 residues. Trimming removed 5 bases from V and 9 bases from J; junction bases left unmatched: 7. The germline V gene encodes CDR1 SGHDN and CDR2 FVKESK. CDR3 region: CASSEQGLAGTEQFF. The CDR3 DNA reads TGTGCCAGCAGCGAACAGGGACTAGCGGGAACTGAGCAGTTCTTC.

In this sample, this clonotype turned up a few times. The rearrangement uses TRBV19 and TRBJ1-3, with 9 nucleotides matching TRBD1. This CDR3 contains 15 residues. Germline CDR1 is LNHDA and CDR2 is SQIVND (reference sequence). Trimming cost V 5 bases and J 4 bases; bases outside gene matches: 6. The CDR3 loop is CASSSRTGDGNTIYF. The CDR3 DNA reads as TGTGCCAGTAGTTCCCGGACAGGGGACGGAAACACCATATATTTT.

This clonotype occurred a few times. This chain uses TRBV15 with TRBJ2-1; D is unresolved. The CDR3 has 16 residues. V lost 1 base to trimming and J lost 4 bases, with 14 bases between them. Germline CDR1 and CDR2: LNHNV and YYDKDF (reference sequence). The CDR3 nucleotides are TGTGCCACCAGCAGAGGTCCAGCCGGTGGTTACAATGAGCAGTTCTTC. The encoded protein is CATSRGPAGGYNEQFF. Complete variable domain (other parts from reference TRBV15 and TRBJ2-1): DAMVIQNPRYQVTQFGKPVTLSCSQTLNHNVMYWYQQKSSQAPKLLFHYYDKDFNNEADTPDNFQSRRPNTSFCFLDIRSPGLGDTAMYLCATSRGPAGGYNEQFFGPGTRLTVL.

The genes are TRBV29-1 and TRBJ2-2, with 11 nucleotides matching TRBD2. The germline CDR1 and CDR2 sequences are SQVTM and ANQGSEA. V shed 6 bases, J shed 5 bases, and the junction held 5 bases outside the gene matches. This CDR3 region has 14 residues. The CDR3 here is CSVTSGSDTGELFF. DNA of the CDR3: TGCAGCGTAACTAGCGGGAGTGATACCGGGGAGCTGTTTTTT.

This clonotype was counted many times. The chain has TRBV12-3 or TRBV12-4 and TRBJ2-7; D not resolved. The CDR3 totals 11 residues. The V end lost 5 bases, the J end lost 3 bases, and 5 bases lay between the germline ends. The chain's CDR3 is CASSILYEQYF. The CDR3 DNA sequence: TGTGCCAGCAGTATCCTCTACGAGCAGTACTTC.

This clonotype has just a few counts. The rearrangement uses TRBV12-3 or TRBV12-4 and TRBJ2-7; TRBD1 might be the D (6 bases). Trimming stripped 4 bases from V and 7 bases from J, with 23 bases between. The CDR3 has 16 amino acids. DNA for the CDR3: TGTGCCAGCAGTTGGCCCGGGACATCCCGCCGGAGTGAGCAGTACTTC. Amino acid sequence: CASSWPGTSRRSEQYF.

This rearrangement joins TRBV12-3 or TRBV12-4 to TRBJ2-7; D not resolved. Trimming cost V 4 bases and J 1 base, with 8 bases left between them. There are 13 residues in the CDR3. Here the CDR3 DNA reads TGTGCCAGCAGTTCCGTGTATTCCTACGAGCAGTACTTC. This gives the protein CASSSVYSYEQYF.

The J gene is TRBJ2-1, the V gene TRBV12-3 or TRBV12-4, with 8 positions matching TRBD2. The CDR3 runs to 14 residues. V dropped 6 bases and J dropped 9; count of bases not matched to a gene: 10. CDR3 DNA: TGTGCCAGCAGGCCGGGACTAGATCTTCCTGAGCAGTTCTTC. This encodes CASRPGLDLPEQFF.

This clonotype was observed at least ten times. The chain joins TRBV7-2 to TRBJ1-5, with D possibly matching TRBD1 (5 bases). Trimming removed 5 bases from V and 3 bases from J, with 11 bases in between. The CDR3 has 14 residues. Germline CDR1 is SGHTA and CDR2 is FQGNSA. CDR3 nucleotides: TGTGCCAGCAGCAAAGACAGAAACAATCAGCCCCAGCATTTT. The encoded protein is CASSKDRNNQPQHF.